Following are 5 T cell receptor beta chains from one sample sequenced in a study of cytomegalovirus exposure and HLA in healthy donors. The PCR contained 60 Vbeta and 13 Jbeta primers. Produced via immunoSEQ multiplex PCR; TCRdb's table is partial and in-frame only. Altogether around 98,000 clones are present, around 80% being singletons, with the ten largest covering roughly 8%. Sequencing was done on a sample of PBMCs. The receptors were sampled from a human donor in good health.

This clone was counted once. The chain is built from TRBV5-1 and TRBJ2-6, with D possibly TRBD2 on 5 matching bases. Germline V gene sequence: CDR1 SGHRS, CDR2 YFSETQ. The CDR3 runs to 16 residues. The V end lost 5 bases, the J end lost 0 bases, and 12 bases lay between the germline ends. This CDR3 reads CASRPWESSGANVLTF. The CDR3 coding sequence is TGCGCCAGCAGGCCTTGGGAGAGCTCTGGGGCCAACGTCCTGACTTTC.

The chain is built from TRBV19 and TRBJ2-1, with 7 bases fitting TRBD2. V was clipped by 7 bases and J by 10 bases; unmatched bases: 7. This CDR3 region has 12 residues. Germline CDR1 LNHDA, CDR2 SQIVND (reference sequence). CDR3 loop: CASIGLGREQFF. The CDR3 DNA is TGTGCCAGTATTGGACTAGGCCGGGAGCAGTTCTTC. Drawing the rest from reference TRBV19 and TRBJ2-1, the complete variable domain is DGGITQSPKYLFRKEGQNVTLSCEQNLNHDAMYWYRQDPGQGLRLIYYSQIVNDFQKGDIAEGYSVSREKKESFPLTVTSAQKNPTAFYLCASIGLGREQFFGPGTRLTVL.

This chain connects TRBV19 to TRBJ1-5, with TRBD1 as a possible D gene (5 bases). The germline V gene encodes CDR1 LNHDA and CDR2 SQIVND (reference sequence). This CDR3 spans 13 amino acids. V was shortened by 5 bases and J by 7 bases, with 12 bases between the two germline ends. The CDR3, as DNA: TGTGCCAGTAGTCCCGGATGGGGCCAGCCCCAGCATTTT. Amino acid sequence: CASSPGWGQPQHF. Using reference TRBV19 and TRBJ1-5 for the parts outside the CDR3, the full variable domain is DGGITQSPKYLFRKEGQNVTLSCEQNLNHDAMYWYRQDPGQGLRLIYYSQIVNDFQKGDIAEGYSVSREKKESFPLTVTSAQKNPTAFYLCASSPGWGQPQHFGDGTRLSIL.

The chain uses TRBV7-9 and TRBJ2-1; TRBD2 matches at 9 bases. V gave up 2 bases and J gave up 7 bases; unmatched junction bases: 6. CDR3 length: 15 amino acids. The germline gives CDR1 SEHNR, CDR2 FQNEAQ (reference sequence). This chain's CDR3 is CASSLPAGGRNEQFF. The CDR3, as DNA: TGTGCCAGCAGCTTACCAGCGGGGGGCCGGAATGAGCAGTTCTTC.

The chain carries TRBV5-1 and TRBJ2-5; TRBD1 matches at 10 bases. V shed 3 bases, J shed 2 bases, and the junction held 13 bases outside the gene matches. Germline values: CDR1 SGHRS, CDR2 YFSETQ. CDR3 length equals 18 residues. The CDR3 protein is CASSSGTGVYVRQETQYF. The CDR3 nucleotides are TGCGCCAGCAGCTCGGGGACAGGGGTTTACGTTAGGCAAGAGACCCAGTACTTC.